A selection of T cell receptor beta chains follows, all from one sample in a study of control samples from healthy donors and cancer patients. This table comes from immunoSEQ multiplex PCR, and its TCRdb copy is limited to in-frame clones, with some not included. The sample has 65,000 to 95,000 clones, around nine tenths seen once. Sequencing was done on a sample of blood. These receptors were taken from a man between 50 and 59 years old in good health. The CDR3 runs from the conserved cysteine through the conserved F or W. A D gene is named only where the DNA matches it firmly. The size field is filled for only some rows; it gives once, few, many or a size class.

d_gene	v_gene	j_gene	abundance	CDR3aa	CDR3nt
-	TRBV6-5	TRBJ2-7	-	CASSYLPSGDVYEQYF	TGTGCCAGCAGTTACCTACCCTCGGGGGATGTTTACGAGCAGTACTTC
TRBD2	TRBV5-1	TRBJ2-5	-	CASSWGLAGGSQETQYF	TGCGCCAGCAGCTGGGGACTAGCGGGGGGGTCCCAAGAGACCCAGTACTTC
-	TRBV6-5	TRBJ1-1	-	CASSYSARGKTEAFF	TGTGCCAGCAGTTACTCAGCCAGGGGAAAGACTGAAGCTTTCTTT
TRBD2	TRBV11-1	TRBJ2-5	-	CASSSPGTSGAKTQYF	TGTGCCAGCAGCTCCCCCGGGACTAGCGGGGCGAAGACCCAGTACTTC
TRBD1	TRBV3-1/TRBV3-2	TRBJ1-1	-	CASSQHRQGNTEAFF	TGTGCCAGCAGCCAACACAGACAGGGGAACACTGAAGCTTTCTTT
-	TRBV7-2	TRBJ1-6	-	CASSVTPGVSSYNSPLHF	TGTGCCAGCAGCGTTACCCCCGGGGTTTCCTCCTATAATTCACCCCTCCACTTT
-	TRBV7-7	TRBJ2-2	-	CASSLMGYAGELFF	TGTGCTAGCAGCTTAATGGGGTATGCCGGGGAGCTGTTTTTT
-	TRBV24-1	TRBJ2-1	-	CATRNPGMGNEQFF	TGTGCCACCAGAAACCCGGGTATGGGGAATGAGCAGTTCTTC
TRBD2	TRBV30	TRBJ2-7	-	CAGGEGPYEQYF	TGTGCCGGGGGGGAGGGGCCCTACGAGCAGTACTTC
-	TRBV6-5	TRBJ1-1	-	CASSASGYLNTEAFF	TGTGCCAGCAGCGCGAGCGGTTATCTGAACACTGAAGCTTTCTTT
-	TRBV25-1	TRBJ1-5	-	CASRNGGDGNQPQHF	TGTGCCAGCCGGAATGGGGGGGACGGCAATCAGCCCCAGCATTTT
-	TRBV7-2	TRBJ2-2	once	CASSLDRVSGELFF	TGTGCCAGCAGCTTAGATAGGGTTAGCGGGGAGCTGTTTTTT
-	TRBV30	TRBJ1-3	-	CAWKGSGNTIYF	TGTGCCTGGAAGGGCTCTGGAAACACCATATATTTT
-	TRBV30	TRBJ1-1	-	CAWRKAGVRGEAFF	TGTGCCTGGAGAAAGGCAGGGGTTCGAGGTGAAGCTTTCTTT
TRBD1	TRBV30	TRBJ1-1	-	CAWSRRGRAEAFF	TGTGCCTGGAGTAGGAGGGGGCGGGCTGAAGCTTTCTTT
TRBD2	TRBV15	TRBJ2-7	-	CATSRDRGFGGDYEQYF	TGTGCCACCAGCAGAGACCGAGGGTTTGGGGGGGACTACGAGCAGTACTTC
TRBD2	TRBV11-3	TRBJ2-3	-	CASSPGLAGGAQYF	TGTGCCAGCAGCCCGGGACTAGCGGGGGGTGCGCAGTATTTT
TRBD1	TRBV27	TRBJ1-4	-	CASSRSNRGLNEKLFF	TGTGCCAGCAGTCGATCTAACAGGGGCTTGAATGAAAAACTGTTTTTT
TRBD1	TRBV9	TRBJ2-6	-	CASSVKRTGWAGANVLTF	TGTGCCAGCAGCGTAAAGCGGACAGGGTGGGCTGGGGCCAACGTCCTGACTTTC
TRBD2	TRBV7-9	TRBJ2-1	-	CASSSKRGGPHNEQFF	TGTGCCAGCAGTTCAAAGCGGGGGGGCCCCCACAATGAGCAGTTCTTC
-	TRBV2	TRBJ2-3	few	CARSRGDTQYF	TGTGCCAGAAGTAGGGGAGATACGCAGTATTTT
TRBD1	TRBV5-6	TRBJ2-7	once	CASSLVGRTGGLDEQYF	TGTGCCAGCAGCTTGGTGGGACGGACAGGGGGCCTAGATGAGCAGTACTTC
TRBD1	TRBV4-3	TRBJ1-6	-	CASSQVDRGGSPLHF	TGCGCCAGCAGCCAGGTTGACAGGGGTGGTTCACCCCTCCACTTT
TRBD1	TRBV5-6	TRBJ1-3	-	CASSPDRGLSGNTIYF	TGTGCCAGCAGCCCGGACAGGGGGCTCTCTGGAAACACCATATATTTT
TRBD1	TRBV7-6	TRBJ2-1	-	CASSLWAPQGEGYNEQFF	TGTGCCAGCAGCTTATGGGCCCCACAGGGGGAAGGGTACAATGAGCAGTTCTTC
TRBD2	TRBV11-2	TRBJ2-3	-	CASSLMPSGVNTDTQYF	TGTGCCAGCAGCTTAATGCCTAGCGGGGTTAACACAGATACGCAGTATTTT
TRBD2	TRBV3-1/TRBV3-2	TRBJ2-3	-	CASSPTSGGSTDTQYF	TGTGCCAGCAGCCCAACTAGCGGGGGGAGCACAGATACGCAGTATTTT
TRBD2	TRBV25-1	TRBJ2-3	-	CASSERKRGTDTQYF	TGTGCCAGCAGTGAAAGGAAGCGGGGGACAGATACGCAGTATTTT
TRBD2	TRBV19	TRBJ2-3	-	CASSIGVGGTSTDTQYF	TGTGCCAGTAGTATTGGGGTCGGGGGGACTAGCACAGATACGCAGTATTTT
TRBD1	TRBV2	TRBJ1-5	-	CASSEAEDRIDNQPQHF	TGTGCCAGCAGTGAAGCGGAGGACAGGATAGACAATCAGCCCCAGCATTTT
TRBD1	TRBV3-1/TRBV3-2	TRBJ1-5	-	CASSQTTGSRQPQHF	TGTGCCAGCAGCCAGACGACAGGGTCAAGGCAGCCCCAGCATTTT
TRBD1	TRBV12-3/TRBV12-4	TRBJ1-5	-	CASSAGTGDPQHF	TGTGCCAGCAGCGCCGGGACAGGCGATCCCCAGCATTTT
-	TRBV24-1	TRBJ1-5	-	CATSDFRNQPQHF	TGTGCCACCAGTGATTTTAGGAATCAGCCCCAGCATTTT
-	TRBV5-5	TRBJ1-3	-	CASSIIRGSGNTIYF	TGTGCCAGCAGCATAATCCGGGGATCTGGAAACACCATATATTTT
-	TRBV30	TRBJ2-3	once	CAWSGGSGHSTDTQYF	TGTGCCTGGAGTGGGGGGTCGGGGCACAGCACAGATACGCAGTATTTT
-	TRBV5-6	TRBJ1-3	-	CASSPLRVGGNTIYF	TGTGCCAGCAGCCCGCTGAGGGTCGGCGGAAACACCATATATTTT
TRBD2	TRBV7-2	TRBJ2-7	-	CASSLGSSGGLSYEQYF	TGTGCCAGCAGCTTAGGGTCTAGCGGGGGGCTTTCCTACGAGCAGTACTTC
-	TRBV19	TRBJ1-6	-	CASSKTSSSYNSPLHF	TGTGCCAGTAGTAAGACCTCAAGCTCCTATAATTCACCCCTCCACTTT
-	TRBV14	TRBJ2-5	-	CASSPQNNAFRETQYF	TGTGCCAGCAGCCCACAGAACAACGCGTTTAGGGAGACCCAGTACTTC
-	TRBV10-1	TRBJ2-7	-	CASSETGRLSEQYF	TGCGCCAGCAGTGAGACCGGCCGTCTGAGCGAGCAGTACTTC
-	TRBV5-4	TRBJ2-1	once	CASSLDSYNEQFF	TGTGCCAGCAGCTTGGATAGCTACAATGAGCAGTTCTTC
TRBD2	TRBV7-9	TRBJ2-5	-	CASSPPGGQETQYF	TGTGCCAGCAGCCCCCCGGGAGGCCAAGAGACCCAGTACTTC